These T cell receptor beta chains were read from a single sample in a study of early T cells in non-severe SARS-CoV-2 infection. One entry per CDR3 protein, called by TCRdb with MiXCR from the 5' RACE reads. The sample consists of about 49,000 distinct CDR3 sequences, 10% to 15% of them appearing once. Sequencing was carried out using whole blood. The receptor set was obtained from an adult who was a healthcare worker with PCR-confirmed SARS-CoV-2 infection or an uninfected control (not recorded which). The CDR3 runs from the conserved cysteine through the conserved F or W. A D gene is named only where the DNA matches it firmly. A row's size may be missing; if present it is once, few, many or a size class.

many | TRBJ2-2 | NA | TRBV7-9 | CASSPQGLVNTGELFF | TGTGCCAGCAGCCCCCAGGGACTCGTTAACACCGGGGAGCTGTTTTTT
few | TRBJ2-3 | TRBD2 | TRBV12-3/TRBV12-4 | CASSHGTNTDTQYF | TGTGCCAGCAGTCACGGGACTAACACAGATACGCAGTATTTT
many | TRBJ1-2 | TRBD1 | TRBV29-1 | CSVEDQRGRNGYTF | TGCAGCGTTGAAGATCAGAGGGGGCGGAATGGCTACACCTTC
many | TRBJ2-7 | NA | TRBV7-9 | CASSLAQGDYEQYF | TGTGCCAGCAGCTTAGCTCAGGGAGACTACGAGCAGTACTTC
NA | TRBJ2-1 | NA | TRBV28 | CASSPLAEQFF | TGTGCCAGCAGCCCATTAGCGGAGCAGTTCTTC
many | TRBJ1-1 | NA | TRBV6-6 | CASSYSMGGSTEAFF | TGTGCCAGCAGTTACTCGATGGGAGGGAGCACTGAAGCTTTCTTT
NA | TRBJ2-7 | TRBD1 | TRBV9 | CASSAEAGQGPYEQYF | TGTGCCAGCAGCGCGGAAGCGGGACAGGGTCCCTACGAGCAGTACTTC
many | TRBJ2-7 | NA | TRBV7-2 | CASSRSYSYEQYF | TGTGCCAGCAGCCGGAGCTACTCCTACGAGCAGTACTTC
NA | TRBJ2-1 | TRBD2 | TRBV5-1 | CASRRTSGRPNEQFF | TGCGCCAGCAGAAGGACTAGCGGGAGACCCAATGAGCAGTTCTTC
few | TRBJ1-2 | NA | TRBV4-1 | CASSSSGVYGYTF | TGCGCCAGCAGCTCGTCCGGGGTTTATGGCTACACCTTC
NA | TRBJ1-1 | NA | TRBV6-5 | CASSSGDTEAFF | TGTGCCAGCAGTTCAGGGGACACTGAAGCTTTCTTT
few | TRBJ2-4 | TRBD1 | TRBV3-1 | CASSPRQGLLKNIQYF | TGTGCCAGCAGCCCCCGACAGGGCCTTTTAAAAAACATTCAGTACTTC
few | TRBJ2-3 | NA | TRBV4-2 | CASGPSVVQYF | TGTGCCAGCGGTCCGAGCGTGGTGCAGTATTTT
few | TRBJ2-5 | TRBD2 | TRBV6-6 | CASSYSIIGRQTQYF | TGTGCCAGCAGTTACTCGATAATCGGGAGGCAGACCCAGTACTTC
NA | TRBJ1-6 | TRBD1 | TRBV20-1 | CSAREDRASSYNSPLHF | TGCAGTGCTAGAGAGGACAGGGCTAGCTCCTATAATTCACCCCTCCACTTT
many | TRBJ2-1 | TRBD2 | TRBV11-2 | CASSSFGSGRAFNEQFF | TGTGCCAGCAGCTCCTTTGGGAGCGGGAGGGCCTTCAATGAGCAGTTCTTC
few | TRBJ2-7 | TRBD1 | TRBV2 | CASKTGTGLLYEQYF | TGTGCCTCTAAAACGGGGACAGGGTTACTCTACGAGCAGTACTTC
NA | TRBJ2-6 | NA | TRBV4-3 | CASRQDNSGANVLTF | TGCGCCAGCAGGCAAGACAACTCTGGGGCCAACGTCCTGACTTTC
NA | TRBJ1-1 | NA | TRBV29-1 | CSVEGTTEAFF | TGCAGCGTGGAGGGAACCACTGAAGCTTTCTTT
few | TRBJ1-1 | NA | TRBV18 | CASSPGTGGAEAFF | TGTGCCAGCTCACCGGGAACTGGTGGGGCTGAAGCTTTCTTT
many | TRBJ1-4 | NA | TRBV15 | CATSSPPDNEKLFF | TGTGCCACCAGCAGCCCCCCGGATAATGAAAAACTGTTTTTT
NA | TRBJ2-5 | NA | TRBV15 | CATSRDRPRGSLETQYF | TGTGCCACCAGCAGAGATCGACCCCGGGGGTCGTTGGAGACCCAGTACTTC
NA | TRBJ2-5 | NA | TRBV7-9 | CASSLAVRGGRETQYF | TGTGCCAGCAGCTTAGCTGTCAGGGGCGGGAGAGAGACCCAGTACTTC
many | TRBJ1-5 | NA | TRBV6-1 | CASRVTNSNQPQHF | TGTGCCAGCAGGGTCACAAATAGCAATCAGCCCCAGCATTTT
NA | TRBJ1-1 | TRBD1 | TRBV9 | CASSVDPGGTEAFF | TGTGCCAGCAGCGTAGACCCAGGGGGCACTGAAGCTTTCTTT
many | TRBJ2-7 | NA | TRBV20-1 | CSAGRDSYEQYF | TGCAGTGCCGGGAGGGACAGCTACGAGCAGTACTTC
medium-sized | TRBJ2-3 | NA | TRBV6-5 | CASSYNPYSTDTQYF | TGTGCCAGCAGTTACAATCCATATTCCACAGATACGCAGTATTTT
NA | TRBJ2-7 | TRBD1 | TRBV7-9 | CASSPTGGYEQYF | TGTGCCAGCAGCCCGACAGGGGGCTACGAGCAGTACTTC
NA | TRBJ2-5 | TRBD2 | TRBV29-1 | CSVDGGGKTQYF | TGCAGCGTTGACGGGGGGGGCAAGACCCAGTACTTC
few | TRBJ2-1 | NA | TRBV11-2 | CASSRDRYEQFF | TGTGCCAGCAGCCGCGACAGGTATGAGCAGTTCTTC
many | TRBJ2-5 | TRBD2 | TRBV20-1 | CSARGSLAGGPNGETQYF | TGCAGTGCTAGAGGCTCACTAGCGGGAGGGCCGAATGGAGAGACCCAGTACTTC
few | TRBJ2-6 | NA | TRBV4-1 | CASSQGSGSVKSGANVLTF | TGCGCCAGCAGCCAAGGGTCGGGTTCAGTTAAGTCTGGGGCCAACGTCCTGACTTTC
many | TRBJ2-7 | NA | TRBV7-3 | CASSLGREQYF | TGTGCCAGCAGCTTAGGGCGGGAGCAGTACTTC
NA | TRBJ2-1 | TRBD1 | TRBV4-1 | CASSQVANRGSYNEQFF | TGCGCCAGCAGCCAAGTTGCCAACAGGGGATCCTACAATGAGCAGTTCTTC
few | TRBJ2-3 | NA | TRBV29-1 | CSVEETTRAEVF | TGCAGCGTTGAAGAGACAACCCGGGCTGAGGTATTT